One and the same sample provided the 26 T cell receptor beta chains below, sequenced in a study of neoadjuvant anti-PD-1 for oral cavity cancer. TCRdb's copy holds only in-frame clones and misses some; the assay was immunoSEQ multiplex PCR. This table has approximately 72,000 clones, around four fifths appearing once. The specimen comprised PBMCs, sampled before nivolumab (anti-PD-1) treatment. These receptors originate from a person aged 35-79 years with oral cavity squamous cell carcinoma.

This chain connects TRBV4-1 to TRBJ2-7; D call uncertain. CDR1 is MGHRA, CDR2 YSYEKL, per germline. This CDR3 is built from 14 residues. Trimming removed 1 base from V and 6 bases from J, with 13 bases in between. The CDR3 nucleotides read TGCGCCAGCAGCCAAGTAGGCAGGCGCCGCGAGCAGTACTTC. Amino acid sequence: CASSQVGRRREQYF.

This clone was counted only a few times. V usage is TRBV2 and J usage is TRBJ1-2; D may be TRBD1 (5 bases). The CDR3 runs to 13 residues. Trimming removed 3 bases at V and 7 bases at J, with 12 bases between. Per the germline V gene, CDR1 is SNHLY and CDR2 is FYNNEI. The CDR3 is CASSDRVTSGYTF. The CDR3, as DNA: TGTGCCAGCAGTGACAGGGTTACATCTGGCTACACCTTC.

The chain uses TRBV2 and TRBJ2-1; TRBD2 aligns across 7 bases. The CDR3 length is 16 residues. Germline V gene lookup returns CDR1 SNHLY and CDR2 FYNNEI. V lost 4 bases to trimming and J lost 8 bases; unmatched junction nucleotides: 14. CDR3 nucleotide sequence: TGTGCCAGCAGTGCCTATTGGGTTCACCGGGGGGATGAGCAGTTCTTC. It codes for CASSAYWVHRGDEQFF.

The rearrangement links TRBV19 to TRBJ2-1; the match to TRBD1 covers 9 bases. The V gene's germline CDR1 is LNHDA and CDR2 SQIVND (reference sequence). The CDR3 spans 14 residues. Trimming at V came to 3 bases and at J to 6 bases, leaving 3 bases not matched to a gene. The CDR3 protein is CASSMGTGFNEQFF. The CDR3, as DNA: TGTGCCAGTAGTATGGGGACAGGGTTCAATGAGCAGTTCTTC. Full variable domain (remainder filled in from reference TRBV19 and TRBJ2-1): DGGITQSPKYLFRKEGQNVTLSCEQNLNHDAMYWYRQDPGQGLRLIYYSQIVNDFQKGDIAEGYSVSREKKESFPLTVTSAQKNPTAFYLCASSMGTGFNEQFFGPGTRLTVL.

The sample holds one count of this clone. The rearrangement uses TRBV4-1 and TRBJ1-1; D possibly corresponds to TRBD1 (5 bases). In germline, CDR1 is MGHRA, CDR2 YSYEKL. This CDR3 contains 18 residues. The V end was cut by 0 bases, the J end by 4 bases, with 21 bases between. The CDR3 bases are TGCGCCAGCAGCCAAGATAATTGGGACCGCGCTAGGGGCACTGAAGCTTTCTTT. As protein: CASSQDNWDRARGTEAFF.

The chain joins TRBV25-1 to TRBJ2-1; the match to TRBD1 covers 8 bases. The V gene's germline CDR1 is MGHDK and CDR2 SYGVNS. V lost 6 bases, J lost 3 bases, and 1 base stayed unmatched. This CDR3 contains 13 residues. The CDR3 loop is CASRDRDYNEQFF. DNA of the CDR3: TGTGCCAGCAGGGACAGGGACTACAATGAGCAGTTCTTC.

The gene calls are TRBV10-3 and TRBJ1-2, with D unclear. V was clipped by 0 bases and J by 4 bases, with 6 bases between them. CDR1 is ENHRY, CDR2 SYGVKD, per germline. The CDR3 runs to 13 residues. The CDR3 DNA sequence: TGTGCCATCAGTGAGTCCGGGCTCTATGGCTACACCTTC. It translates to CAISESGLYGYTF.

The gene calls are TRBV18 and TRBJ1-5; D uncertain. Trimming left V 3 bases short and J 3 bases short, with 12 bases between. The germline V gene encodes CDR1 KGHSH and CDR2 LQKENI. The CDR3 sequence is 15 residues long. This CDR3 is CASSPSGWDNQPQHF. CDR3 nucleotides: TGTGCCAGCTCACCGTCGGGGTGGGACAATCAGCCCCAGCATTTT.

The CDR3 region has the DNA TGTGCCAGCAGTCGACAGGCCTACGAGCAGTACTTC. It yields the protein CASSRQAYEQYF. The chain links TRBV2 to TRBJ2-7; D perhaps matches TRBD1 (6 bases). Germline CDR1 reads SNHLY; CDR2 reads FYNNEI. The CDR3 runs to 12 residues. V was shortened by 5 bases and J by 2 bases, with 7 bases between the two germline ends.

The V call is TRBV5-1, the J call TRBJ2-5; 10 bases fit TRBD1. V lost 6 bases to trimming and J lost 3 bases; unmatched junction nucleotides: 5. The CDR3 is 14 amino acids. Germline V gives CDR1 SGHRS, CDR2 YFSETQ. CDR3 in DNA: TGCGCCAGCACCGGGACAGGGGATAAAGAGACCCAGTACTTC. It encodes CASTGTGDKETQYF.

A note on this clone: Other DNA sequences in this specimen translate into the identical CDR3. The CDR3 reads CASSDGSGSTDTQYF. The CDR3 DNA is TGTGCCAGCAGTGACGGGAGCGGGAGCACAGATACGCAGTATTTT. This rearrangement joins TRBV6-4 to TRBJ2-3, with D perhaps matching TRBD2 (6 bases). In germline, CDR1 is MRHNA, CDR2 SNTAGT. Trimming removed 2 bases at V and 0 bases at J, with 9 bases between. CDR3 length: 15 amino acids.

The V and J genes are TRBV2 and TRBJ2-2, with D unresolved. The CDR3 length is 14 residues. Germline CDR1 reads SNHLY; CDR2 reads FYNNEI. V was cut by 8 bases and J by 2 bases, with 12 bases left in between. This CDR3 is CASRADTNTGELFF. CDR3 in DNA: TGTGCCAGCCGGGCCGACACCAACACCGGGGAGCTGTTTTTT.

DNA for the CDR3: TGTGCCAGCGTCGCGGACAGGGGTAGCAATCAGCCCCAGCATTTT. It is translated as CASVADRGSNQPQHF. The chain links TRBV28 to TRBJ1-5; 9 bases align to TRBD1. This CDR3 is built from 15 residues. Germline V gene data show CDR1 as MDHEN and CDR2 as SYDVKM. Germline trimming cut 8 bases from V and 0 bases from J; bases unmatched to any gene: 5.

The chain uses TRBV5-1 and TRBJ2-7; 8 bases map to TRBD1. There are 13 residues in the CDR3. Germline lookup yields CDR1 SGHRS and CDR2 YFSETQ. V lost 4 bases and J lost 3; bases outside the gene matches: 3. The CDR3 reads CASSTGQVYEQYF. Written as DNA, the CDR3 is TGCGCCAGCAGCACGGGACAGGTCTACGAGCAGTACTTC.

This chain links TRBV25-1 with TRBJ2-3; D gene uncertain. The germline CDR1 and CDR2 sequences are MGHDK and SYGVNS. V was cut by 5 bases and J by 2 bases, with 8 bases left in between. CDR3 size: 13 residues. The CDR3, as DNA: TGTGCCAGCAGTTCCACCAACACAGATACGCAGTATTTT. It encodes CASSSTNTDTQYF.

This clone has more than one count but fewer than ten. The chain is built from TRBV11-3 and TRBJ2-2; either TRBD1 or TRBD2 may supply D (5 bases each). Trimming left V 5 bases short and J 8 bases short, with 12 bases between. CDR3 length: 13 amino acids. Germline CDR1 and CDR2: SGHNT and YENEEA. Written as DNA, the CDR3 is TGTGCCAGCAGCCAACGGGACCCTGGGGAGCTGTTTTTT. Residues: CASSQRDPGELFF.

The J gene is TRBJ2-2, the V gene TRBV21-1; no check of the table's D call, TRBD1, against the DNA was made. TRBV21-1 is a documented pseudogene. There are 15 residues in the CDR3. CDR3 bases: TGTGCCAGCAACGAATCAGGGGGTAACACCGGGGAGCTGTTTTTT. Translated, it gives CASNESGGNTGELFF.

The CDR3 sequence is CASSLKGQINYGYTF. CDR3 bases: TGTGCCAGCAGTTTAAAGGGACAGATTAACTATGGCTACACCTTC. V gene TRBV27 combines with J gene TRBJ1-2; 7 nucleotides match TRBD1. The CDR3 is 15 amino acids. The germline CDR1 and CDR2 sequences are MNHEY and SMNVEV (reference sequence). The J segment lost 1 base and the V segment lost 2 bases, leaving 4 bases of the junction unmatched.

This chain uses TRBV6-1 with TRBJ1-5, with unresolved D. V lost 1 base and J 5 bases, leaving 18 bases between the germline ends. This CDR3 comprises 17 residues. The germline V gene has CDR1 MNHNS and CDR2 SASEGT. CDR3 protein: CASSEDGRAAWYQPQHF. The CDR3 DNA sequence: TGTGCCAGCAGTGAAGACGGGAGGGCAGCTTGGTATCAGCCCCAGCATTTT.

This rearrangement joins TRBV7-2 to TRBJ2-7, with D unclear. V lost 1 base, J lost 7 bases, and 8 bases lay in between. This CDR3 is 12 amino acids long. CDR1 is SGHTA, CDR2 FQGNSA, per germline. Written as DNA, the CDR3 is TGTGCCAGCAGCTTAGAGGTTGGGGAGCAGTACTTC. This gives the protein CASSLEVGEQYF. Looking up the rest from reference TRBV7-2 and TRBJ2-7 gives the full variable domain: GAGVSQSPSNKVTEKGKDVELRCDPISGHTALYWYRQSLGQGLEFLIYFQGNSAPDKSGLPSDRFSAERTGGSVSTLTIQRTQQEDSAVYLCASSLEVGEQYFGPGTRLTVT.

This chain uses TRBV7-8 with TRBJ2-7; possible D gene TRBD2, 6 bases. CDR1 is SGHVS and CDR2 is FQNEAQ in the germline V gene. The CDR3 has 14 residues. Trimming cost V 5 bases and J 2 bases, with 13 bases left between them. The CDR3 DNA sequence: TGTGCCAGCAGCCCTCGGGACTTAACCTACGAGCAGTACTTC. Translated, it gives CASSPRDLTYEQYF.

The chain couples TRBV15 to TRBJ2-5; tentative D call: TRBD1 (5 bases). CDR1 LNHNV and CDR2 YYDKDF come from the germline V gene (reference sequence). Deletions cut 1 base from V and 4 bases from J, with 16 bases between. This CDR3 comprises 16 residues. CDR3 in DNA: TGTGCCACCAGCAGAGGGGGCCAGGGCAGGAGAGAGACCCAGTACTTC. Its translation: CATSRGGQGRRETQYF.

Concerning this clone: Compared with germline, one end of the junction differs, possibly owing to a read error. The same CDR3 arises from other DNA sequences in this sample as well. V is TRBV6-5 and J is TRBJ1-6; tentative D call: TRBD1 (5 bases). CDR3 length: 14 amino acids. Germline loops: CDR1 MNHEY, CDR2 SVGAGI. CDR3 in amino acids: CASRSRGDNSPLHF. In nucleotides, the CDR3 is TGCGCCAGCAGATCCCGAGGGGATAATTCACCCCTCCACTTT.

As for this clone: The identical CDR3 is also encoded by other nucleotide sequences in the sample. V gene TRBV5-1 combines with J gene TRBJ2-5, with unresolved D. Germline CDR1 SGHRS, CDR2 YFSETQ. The V and J ends lost 0 bases and 5 bases respectively, with 2 bases between them. This CDR3 comprises 11 residues. The CDR3 spells CASSLVETQYF. The CDR3 DNA follows: TGCGCCAGCAGCTTGGTTGAGACCCAGTACTTC. The variable domain in full, completed from reference TRBV5-1 and TRBJ2-5, reads KAGVTQTPRYLIKTRGQQVTLSCSPISGHRSVSWYQQTPGQGLQFLFEYFSETQRNKGNFPGRFSGRQFSNSRSEMNVSTLELGDSALYLCASSLVETQYFGPGTRLLVL.

The chain couples TRBV28 to TRBJ2-7; 9 nucleotides align to TRBD1. The CDR3 covers 14 residues. Looked up from germline, CDR1 is MDHEN and CDR2 is SYDVKM. Trimming took 6 bases from V and 3 from J; bases not matched to a gene: 6. The DNA for the CDR3 is TGTGCCAGCAGCTACAGGGGGCGTGACTACGAGCAGTACTTC. This codes for CASSYRGRDYEQYF.

The rearrangement links TRBV5-1 to TRBJ1-4; D unresolved. V was clipped by 2 bases and J by 7 bases, with 9 bases between them. This CDR3 has 13 residues. Germline V gene sequence: CDR1 SGHRS, CDR2 YFSETQ. CDR3 nucleotides: TGCGCCAGCAGCTTAGAATCAGCTGAAAAACTGTTTTTT. This translates into CASSLESAEKLFF.